A single sample is the source of the 9 T cell receptor beta chains below, sequenced in a study of T cell responses to AZD1222 COVID-19 vaccine. The table came from immunoSEQ multiplex PCR; TCRdb's copy has only in-frame clones and leaves some out. The sample lists a few hundred thousand clones, more than 85% occurring once. The sequenced sample was peripheral blood, obtained on day 0 of AZD1222 vaccination. These receptor sequences come from an adult in good health.

The chain is built from TRBV5-1 and TRBJ1-1, with unresolved D. The CDR3 length is 14 residues. V was pared by 0 bases and J by 1 base, with 7 bases between. Germline V gene lookup returns CDR1 SGHRS and CDR2 YFSETQ. The CDR3 region is CASSLGRPNTEAFF. The CDR3 nucleotides read TGCGCCAGCAGCTTGGGTAGACCGAACACTGAAGCTTTCTTT.

The rearrangement uses TRBV5-1 and TRBJ1-6, with 8 nucleotides matching TRBD1. J gave up 6 bases and V 6 bases, and 5 bases lay outside the gene matches. Germline values: CDR1 SGHRS, CDR2 YFSETQ. This CDR3 has 14 amino acids. The CDR3 sequence is CASKGQAPNSPLHF. As DNA, the CDR3 is TGCGCCAGCAAGGGACAGGCCCCTAATTCACCCCTCCACTTT.

The gene calls are TRBV19 and TRBJ2-1, with TRBD1 identical over 8 bases. J gave up 12 bases and V 5 bases, and 12 bases lay outside the gene matches. The V gene's germline CDR1 is LNHDA and CDR2 SQIVND (reference sequence). The CDR3 has 14 residues. As DNA, the CDR3 is TGTGCCAGTAGTCCCCAGGGGGCAGGCGGTCGGCAGTTCTTC. Its protein product is CASSPQGAGGRQFF.

The chain joins TRBV7-9 to TRBJ1-1; TRBD1 matches 8 bases. Germline CDR1 reads SEHNR; CDR2 reads FQNEAQ (reference sequence). The CDR3 totals 14 residues. J was trimmed by 3 bases and V by 5 bases; bases with no gene match: 5. In nucleotides, the CDR3 is TGTGCCAGCAGCACCCGACAGGGGTACACTGAAGCTTTCTTT. This codes for CASSTRQGYTEAFF.

This chain connects TRBV6-2 or TRBV6-3 to TRBJ2-3, with 11 bases lining up with TRBD2. From germline, CDR1 is MNHEY and CDR2 SVGEGT. V gave up 5 bases and J gave up 1 base; unmatched junction bases: 5. The CDR3 sequence is 16 residues long. The CDR3 loop is CASSRGLAGGTDTQYF. DNA of the CDR3: TGTGCCAGCAGTCGAGGACTAGCGGGTGGCACAGATACGCAGTATTTT.

By proportion, this clone is medium-sized. V is TRBV28 and J is TRBJ1-5; D call uncertain. Germline lookup yields CDR1 MDHEN and CDR2 SYDVKM. This CDR3 is built from 14 residues. Trimming took off 4 bases at V and 9 bases at J, with 16 bases between the two ends. The CDR3 nucleotides are TGTGCCAGCAGTTCTGACACCGGAATGAGGCCCCAGCATTTT. Translation gives CASSSDTGMRPQHF.

CDR3 nucleotide sequence: TGTGCCACCCGACAGGGGGAGAACACTGAAGCTTTCTTT. Its protein product is CATRQGENTEAFF. This chain uses TRBV2 with TRBJ1-1; TRBD1 agrees at 9 bases. CDR1 and CDR2 (germline): SNHLY, FYNNEI. This CDR3 has 13 amino acids. V trimming: 10 bases; J trimming: 1 base; junction bases outside the gene matches: 4.

The rearrangement links TRBV27 to TRBJ2-2; D is undetermined. Germline-derived CDR1 and CDR2 are MNHEY and SMNVEV (reference sequence). V was clipped by 3 bases and J by 0 bases, with 2 bases between them. CDR3 length equals 13 residues. This chain's CDR3 is CASSFTNTGELFF. CDR3 coding DNA: TGTGCCAGCAGTTTCACGAACACCGGGGAGCTGTTTTTT.

V and J are TRBV30 and TRBJ2-1; weak D call: TRBD1 (6 bases). The germline V gene has CDR1 GTSNPN and CDR2 SVGIG (reference sequence). The CDR3 consists of 12 residues. Trimming stripped 5 bases from V and 5 bases from J, with 10 bases between. The CDR3 loop reads CAWGRGNNEQFF. In DNA form, the CDR3 reads TGTGCCTGGGGAAGGGGGAACAATGAGCAGTTCTTC.